This section outlines one T cell receptor beta chain sequence together with its context. The data were obtained in a study of STAT5B mutations in CD4+ large granular lymphocyte leukemia. This table comes from immunoSEQ multiplex PCR, and its TCRdb copy is limited to in-frame clones, with some not included. The repertoire holds 45,000 to 55,000 clones, with 70% as singletons. Buffy coats from healthy blood donors served as controls. Input material: CD4+ T cells from blood buffy coats. The clonotype was recovered from a human donor in good health.

CDR3 nucleotides: TGTGCCAGCAGGGAGACAGGGGGATACACCGGGGAGCTGTTTTTT. Its translation: CASRETGGYTGELFF. The rearrangement links TRBV2 to TRBJ2-2, with TRBD1 matching over 9 bases. This CDR3 contains 15 residues. Germline V lookup: CDR1 SNHLY, CDR2 FYNNEI. V lost 6 bases, J lost 3 bases, and 5 bases stayed unmatched.